These 24 T cell receptor beta chains share one sample of origin, sequenced in a study of T cells expressing NK-cell markers. TCRdb re-called the 5' RACE reads; one entry per CDR3 protein, DNA not given. The sample table includes about 460,000 distinct CDR3 sequences. Sequenced input: blood T cells: a sorted CD56 or NKG2C T cell subset, CD4+ or CD8+ T cells, or bulk PBMC T cells (not recorded which). The receptor source for this set is a woman in her forties or fifties in good health.

J is TRBJ2-1 and V is TRBV11-3; TCRdb returns TRBD1, unconfirmable since there is no DNA. The CDR3 contains 15 residues. Germline CDR1 reads SGHNT; CDR2 reads YENEEA. The CDR3 region is CASSSPGTGGNEQFF.

V and J are TRBV20-1 and TRBJ2-1; the D call of TRBD2 rests on TCRdb alone, since no DNA is present to check it. The CDR3 extends over 16 amino acids. Looked up from germline, CDR1 is DFQATT and CDR2 is SNEGSKA (reference sequence). This CDR3 is CSAPRPSGKSYNEQFF.

The V call is TRBV25-1, the J call TRBJ1-2. Germline assignment: CDR1 MGHDK and CDR2 SYGVNS. The CDR3 has 12 amino acids. CDR3 amino acids: CASRIYWDGYTF.

The J gene is TRBJ2-1, the V gene TRBV4-2; TCRdb returns TRBD2, unconfirmable since there is no DNA. Germline lookup yields CDR1 LGHNA and CDR2 YNFKEQ. The CDR3 length is 16 residues. The CDR3 loop is CASSHSIAGAADEQFF.

The CDR3 sequence: CSATSNQETQYF. This sequence joins TRBV20-1 and TRBJ2-5; the D call of TRBD2 rests on TCRdb alone, since no DNA is present to check it. From germline, CDR1 is DFQATT and CDR2 SNEGSKA (reference sequence). The CDR3 totals 12 residues.

The chain carries TRBV7-9 and TRBJ2-1; TCRdb gives TRBD2 as the D gene, but with no DNA this cannot be confirmed. CDR3 length: 13 amino acids. Germline V lookup: CDR1 SEHNR, CDR2 FQNEAQ (reference sequence). CDR3 sequence: CASSLATGTSLFF.

The V and J genes are TRBV12-3 or TRBV12-4 and TRBJ1-4; the TCRdb D gene call, TRBD1, has no DNA to confirm it. The CDR3 is 14 residues long. The CDR3 loop is CASSQGALNEKLFF.

The J gene is TRBJ2-5, the V gene TRBV18; the D call of TRBD1 rests on TCRdb alone, since no DNA is present to check it. The CDR3 sequence is 16 residues long. Per germline, CDR1 KGHSH and CDR2 LQKENI. The CDR3 protein is CASSPGPYRVPETQYF.

The V gene is TRBV5-5, the J gene TRBJ2-4; the D call from TCRdb, TRBD1, cannot be confirmed without DNA. Looked up from germline, CDR1 is SGHKS and CDR2 is YYEKEE (reference sequence). The CDR3 totals 15 residues. The CDR3 loop reads CASSLGDLIAGVQYF.

The V gene is TRBV27, the J gene TRBJ2-2; the TCRdb D gene call, TRBD1, has no DNA to confirm it. The CDR3 has 14 amino acids. The germline gives CDR1 MNHEY, CDR2 SMNVEV (reference sequence). The CDR3: CASSLVGVAGELFF.

V gene TRBV12-3 or TRBV12-4 combines with J gene TRBJ2-1; TCRdb's assignment of TRBD2 cannot be checked, as there is no DNA. This CDR3 contains 12 residues. CDR3: CASRDSGQAQFF.

The chain employs TRBV2 and TRBJ1-1. CDR3 length equals 12 residues. Germline V gene data show CDR1 as SNHLY and CDR2 as FYNNEI. The CDR3: CANSRGNTEAFF.

V usage is TRBV7-9 and J usage is TRBJ2-3; the TRBD2 assignment by TCRdb is unverifiable without DNA. Germline V gene data show CDR1 as SEHNR and CDR2 as FQNEAQ (reference sequence). The length of the CDR3 is 15 residues. CDR3 loop: CASSFLAGGGDTQYF.

The chain links TRBV30 to TRBJ2-3; TCRdb's D gene call, TRBD1, goes unchecked for lack of DNA. The CDR3 spans 13 residues. CDR1 is GTSNPN, CDR2 SVGIG, per germline (reference sequence). The CDR3 sequence is CAWTKGEKTAQYF.

The chain links TRBV29-1 to TRBJ2-5; TCRdb outputs TRBD1, but without DNA this stays unchecked. This CDR3 is built from 14 residues. Germline V gene lookup returns CDR1 SQVTM and CDR2 ANQGSEA. The CDR3 region is CSVCPTVVQETQYF.

The V and J genes are TRBV7-9 and TRBJ2-1; TCRdb's D call, TRBD2, is unchecked because there is no DNA. The V gene's germline CDR1 is SEHNR and CDR2 FQNEAQ (reference sequence). The CDR3 covers 17 residues. This CDR3 reads CASSLEAIGSRDNEQFF.

J is TRBJ2-1 and V is TRBV11-1; the TCRdb call, TRBD2, lacks DNA for checking. Germline V lookup: CDR1 SGHAT, CDR2 FQDESV (reference sequence). There are 15 residues in the CDR3. This chain's CDR3 is CASSLEILAGNEQFF.

The chain couples TRBV5-1 to TRBJ1-1. This CDR3 has 17 residues. CDR1 is SGHRS, CDR2 YFSETQ, per germline. The CDR3 protein is CASSRLAGNRLNTEAFF.

The chain uses TRBV5-1 and TRBJ2-1. The CDR3 contains 13 residues. Looked up from germline, CDR1 is SGHRS and CDR2 is YFSETQ. CDR3 sequence reads: CASSLVGNAEQFF.

This chain connects TRBV5-1 to TRBJ1-2. Per the germline V gene, CDR1 is SGHRS and CDR2 is YFSETQ. This CDR3 has 15 amino acids. The CDR3 loop is CASSLVRGEDYGYTF.

The rearrangement uses TRBV11-2 and TRBJ2-1; TCRdb picks TRBD2, but there is no DNA to check that call. Per the germline V gene, CDR1 is SGHAT and CDR2 is FQNNGV. The CDR3 has 14 amino acids. Here the CDR3 reads CASSLVAVVNEQFF.

This rearrangement joins TRBV9 to TRBJ2-7; TCRdb's assignment of TRBD2 cannot be checked, as there is no DNA. The CDR3 is 15 amino acids. Per germline, CDR1 SGDLS and CDR2 YYNGEE. The CDR3 loop is CASSPRALLPNEQYF. The whole variable domain, filled in from reference TRBV9 and TRBJ2-7, reads DSGVTQTPKHLITATGQRVTLRCSPRSGDLSVYWYQQSLDQGLQFLIQYYNGEERAKGNILERFSAQQFPDLHSELNLSSLELGDSALYFCASSPRALLPNEQYFGPGTRLTVT.

The gene calls are TRBV20-1 and TRBJ2-5; checking the TCRdb D call of TRBD2 is not possible without DNA. The CDR3 contains 14 residues. The germline gives CDR1 DFQATT, CDR2 SNEGSKA (reference sequence). This CDR3 reads CSGGTSGFQETQYF.

This chain connects TRBV5-1 to TRBJ2-1; TCRdb's D call of TRBD2 is untestable without DNA. Germline CDR1 is SGHRS and CDR2 is YFSETQ. CDR3 size: 15 residues. This CDR3 reads CASTISLALYNEQFF.